Following are 18 T cell receptor beta chains from one sample sequenced in a study of T cell responses to AZD1222 COVID-19 vaccine. Sequenced by immunoSEQ multiplex PCR; TCRdb stores in-frame clones only, minus some. The sample lists 180,000 or so clones; roughly 93% were seen once. The sample in question was peripheral blood, obtained 28 days after the second dose of the MenACWY control vaccine. These TCRs come from an adult who received the MenACWY meningococcal vaccine as a control.

The chain uses TRBV6-1 and TRBJ2-3; D gene ambiguous. Germline assignment: CDR1 MNHNS and CDR2 SASEGT. The CDR3 has 15 amino acids. V lost 5 bases and J lost 0, with 12 bases in between. The CDR3 protein is CASSSLGPSTDTQYF. As DNA, the CDR3 is TGTGCCAGCAGTTCCTTAGGGCCTAGCACAGATACGCAGTATTTT.

This clone was detected a few times. The chain recombines TRBV10-3 with TRBJ1-2; the D gene is possibly TRBD1 (5 bases). The germline V gene has CDR1 ENHRY and CDR2 SYGVKD. This CDR3 region has 13 residues. V lost 8 bases to trimming and J lost 4 bases, with 14 bases between them. CDR3: CAILAQGSYGYTF. As DNA, the CDR3 is TGTGCCATCCTAGCGCAGGGAAGCTATGGCTACACCTTC.

V gene TRBV6-1 combines with J gene TRBJ2-7, with D perhaps matching TRBD2 (5 bases). The CDR3 runs to 14 residues. Germline lookup yields CDR1 MNHNS and CDR2 SASEGT. The V end was cut by 7 bases, the J end by 2 bases, with 15 bases between. The CDR3 sequence is CASTAVRDTYEQYF. In DNA, the CDR3 is TGTGCCAGCACCGCTGTGAGGGATACCTACGAGCAGTACTTC.

This clone was observed a handful of times. The junction departs from germline at one end; a sequencing error may be responsible. V gene TRBV12-3 or TRBV12-4 combines with J gene TRBJ1-2; the D gene is possibly TRBD1 (5 bases). This CDR3 region has 12 residues. The CDR3 is CASSRSVGGRHF. The CDR3 DNA sequence: TGTGCCAGCAGTCGATCTGTCGGGGGTCGTCACTTC.

The V call is TRBV19, the J call TRBJ1-2, with D perhaps TRBD1 (6 bases). The CDR3 sequence is 13 residues long. Per germline, CDR1 LNHDA and CDR2 SQIVND (reference sequence). Trimming shortened V by 5 bases and J by 8 bases, and 15 bases separated the two germline ends. The CDR3 reads CASSRRGRYGYTF. CDR3 bases: TGTGCCAGTAGTCGACGGGGGCGGTACGGCTACACCTTC.

This clone was picked up one time. The chain links TRBV3-1 (or the pseudogene TRBV3-2) to TRBJ2-2; 13 bases line up with TRBD2. This CDR3 comprises 17 residues. J was trimmed by 4 bases and V by 5 bases; bases with no gene match: 7. CDR1 is LGHDT and CDR2 is YNNKEL in the germline V gene (reference sequence). In DNA, the CDR3 is TGTGCCAGCAGCGTAACTAGCGGGGGGGTTAGCACCGGGGAGCTGTTTTTT. Translating it yields CASSVTSGGVSTGELFF.

This clone was seen just once. V usage is TRBV10-1 and J usage is TRBJ1-1, with D hard to call. The V end lost 0 bases, the J end lost 4 bases, and 12 bases lay between the germline ends. In germline, CDR1 is WNHNN, CDR2 SYGVQD (reference sequence). The CDR3 has 15 amino acids. The DNA of the CDR3 is TGCGCCAGCAGTGAGTCCACGGGCCCAAGCACTGAAGCTTTCTTT. It yields the protein CASSESTGPSTEAFF.

J is TRBJ1-6 and V is TRBV19; no clear D gene. CDR1 and CDR2 (germline): LNHDA, SQIVND (reference sequence). Between the trimmed V and J ends, which lost 3 bases and 7 bases, there was a span of 7 bases. The CDR3 covers 13 residues. CDR3 sequence (DNA): TGTGCCAGTAGTATTCGATACAATTCACCCCTCCACTTT. Its translation: CASSIRYNSPLHF.

The chain is built from TRBV6-6 and TRBJ2-3, with 7 bases lining up with TRBD1. Germline CDR1 is MNHNY and CDR2 is SVGAGI (reference sequence). V lost 7 bases, J lost 1 base, and 11 bases stayed unmatched. The CDR3 is 16 residues long. CDR3 protein: CASTLQGTYGTDTQYF. CDR3 nucleotides: TGTGCCAGCACCTTACAGGGGACCTATGGCACAGATACGCAGTATTTT.

This sequence joins TRBV2 and TRBJ1-1, with D uncertain. Trimming removed 8 bases from V and 0 bases from J, with 16 bases in between. This CDR3 region has 15 residues. Germline-derived CDR1 and CDR2 are SNHLY and FYNNEI. The CDR3 reads CASSSGRQMNTEAFF. CDR3 nucleotide sequence: TGTGCCAGCTCCAGTGGTAGGCAGATGAACACTGAAGCTTTCTTT.

The chain couples TRBV2 to TRBJ2-3, with TRBD1 matching over 8 bases. There are 15 residues in the CDR3. Trimming removed 1 base from V and 1 base from J; junction bases left unmatched: 1. Germline V CDR1 and CDR2: SNHLY, FYNNEI. CDR3 bases: TGTGCCAGCAGTGAAGAGGGACAGGGCACAGATACGCAGTATTTT. Translating it yields CASSEEGQGTDTQYF. Supplemented by reference TRBV2 and TRBJ2-3, the full variable domain reads EPEVTQTPSHQVTQMGQEVILRCVPISNHLYFYWYRQILGQKVEFLVSFYNNEISEKSEIFDDQFSVERPDGSNFTLKIRSTKLEDSAMYFCASSEEGQGTDTQYFGPGTRLTVL.

V usage is TRBV20-1 and J usage is TRBJ1-1, with D perhaps matching TRBD1 (6 bases). This CDR3 is built from 10 residues. The germline gives CDR1 DFQATT, CDR2 SNEGSKA (reference sequence). The CDR3 protein is CSPGDTEAFF. CDR3 nucleotide sequence: TGCAGCCCAGGGGACACTGAAGCTTTCTTT.

This clone occurred a few times. This chain connects TRBV7-2 to TRBJ2-2; tentatively, D is TRBD2 (5 bases). This CDR3 is 18 amino acids long. The V gene lost 4 bases and the J gene lost 3 bases, with 21 bases spanning the gap. The germline CDR1 and CDR2 sequences are SGHTA and FQGNSA. In DNA form, the CDR3 reads TGTGCCAGCAGCTACTCCCAAGACTTGGTCGGGGACACCGGGGAGCTGTTTTTT. The encoded protein is CASSYSQDLVGDTGELFF. The full variable domain, in which reference TRBV7-2 and TRBJ2-2 provide the parts outside the CDR3, is GAGVSQSPSNKVTEKGKDVELRCDPISGHTALYWYRQSLGQGLEFLIYFQGNSAPDKSGLPSDRFSAERTGGSVSTLTIQRTQQEDSAVYLCASSYSQDLVGDTGELFFGEGSRLTVL.

This chain connects TRBV6-5 to TRBJ1-5, with 8 positions matching TRBD1. V lost 5 bases, J lost 3 bases, and 6 bases stayed unmatched. Germline-derived CDR1 and CDR2 are MNHEY and SVGAGI. The CDR3 runs to 15 residues. The CDR3 DNA is TGTGCCAGCAGTCCAACAGGGGGTAACAATCAGCCCCAGCATTTT. Translated: CASSPTGGNNQPQHF.

V is TRBV27 and J is TRBJ1-5; tentatively, D is TRBD1 (5 bases). The V end was cut by 6 bases, the J end by 2 bases, with 11 bases between. Per germline, CDR1 MNHEY and CDR2 SMNVEV (reference sequence). The CDR3 length is 14 residues. CDR3 in amino acids: CASSRRAGNQPQHF. The CDR3 coding sequence is TGTGCCAGCAGCCGCAGGGCTGGCAATCAGCCCCAGCATTTT.

This clone was counted once. The rearrangement links TRBV3-1 (or the pseudogene TRBV3-2) to TRBJ1-2; 9 bases fit TRBD1. Trimming took 4 bases from V and 8 from J; bases not matched to a gene: 8. CDR3 length: 14 residues. Germline V gene lookup returns CDR1 LGHDT and CDR2 YNNKEL (reference sequence). CDR3 in amino acids: CASSRGGQGGGYTF. The CDR3 nucleotides read TGTGCCAGCAGCCGAGGGGGACAGGGTGGAGGCTACACCTTC.

The chain recombines TRBV19 with TRBJ2-7; 7 nucleotides align to TRBD1. The CDR3 runs 17 residues. From germline, CDR1 is LNHDA and CDR2 SQIVND (reference sequence). The V segment lost 1 base and the J segment 3 bases; nucleotides outside the gene matches: 12. In nucleotides, the CDR3 is TGTGCCAGTAGTATAGCCACAGGGGCAGGAACCCACTACGAGCAGTACTTC. Translation gives CASSIATGAGTHYEQYF.

This rearrangement joins TRBV6-5 to TRBJ2-1, with TRBD2 matching 7 bases. This CDR3 has 15 residues. The V gene end was trimmed by 5 bases and the J gene end by 3 bases; junction bases not matched to a gene: 7. Germline V CDR1 and CDR2: MNHEY, SVGAGI. As DNA, the CDR3 is TGTGCCAGCAGTCGAGGGCGCGGGGGCTACAATGAGCAGTTCTTC. Its protein is CASSRGRGGYNEQFF.